The 20 T cell receptor beta chains below come from one sample, sequenced in a study of cytomegalovirus exposure and HLA in healthy donors. TCRdb's copy holds only in-frame clones and misses some; the assay was immunoSEQ multiplex PCR. This sample has tens of thousands of clones, with more than 85% found just once. Sequences were obtained from PBMCs. The receptors were sampled from a man aged 18 to 30 in good health and CMV-seronegative.

The genes are TRBV5-6 and TRBJ1-1, with a tentative D call TRBD1 (5 bases). Per the germline V gene, CDR1 is SGHDT and CDR2 is YYEEEE. The CDR3 spans 15 residues. Trimming took 0 bases from V and 2 from J, leaving 11 bases between them. The chain's CDR3 is CASSLGGRVNTEAFF. CDR3 DNA sequence: TGTGCCAGCAGCTTGGGCGGCAGGGTCAACACTGAAGCTTTCTTT.

The chain is built from TRBV5-1 and TRBJ2-2, with 7 bases identical to TRBD1. The length of the CDR3 is 14 residues. V shed 2 bases, J shed 5 bases, and the junction held 3 bases outside the gene matches. The germline gives CDR1 SGHRS, CDR2 YFSETQ. The CDR3 DNA follows: TGCGCCAGCAGCTTATCAGGGGGAACCGGGGAGCTGTTTTTT. It specifies CASSLSGGTGELFF.

The chain has TRBV25-1 and TRBJ2-3; TRBD2 is a possible D gene (5 bases). Deletions cut 3 bases from V and 4 bases from J, with 17 bases between. The CDR3 spans 16 residues. The V gene's germline CDR1 is MGHDK and CDR2 SYGVNS. The CDR3 here is CASSEVGRGMADTQYF. The CDR3 bases are TGTGCCAGCAGTGAGGTGGGAAGAGGGATGGCAGATACGCAGTATTTT.

The chain recombines TRBV19 with TRBJ1-2, with a possible D match to TRBD1 (6 bases). This CDR3 contains 15 residues. The germline V gene has CDR1 LNHDA and CDR2 SQIVND (reference sequence). V shed 4 bases and J shed 2 bases, with 14 bases lying between them. The CDR3 is CASSTYQTGNYGYTF. Here the CDR3 DNA reads TGTGCCAGTAGTACCTACCAGACAGGCAACTATGGCTACACCTTC.

The CDR3 DNA reads as TGTGCCAGCAGTTCCTTCCTCGGACAGGGGGCCGTCTACGAGCAGTACTTC. Translating gives CASSSFLGQGAVYEQYF. The gene calls are TRBV28 and TRBJ2-7; 11 positions agree with TRBD1. The V gene end was trimmed by 4 bases and the J gene end by 3 bases; junction bases not matched to a gene: 11. This CDR3 has 17 amino acids. Germline V gives CDR1 MDHEN, CDR2 SYDVKM.

V and J are TRBV7-9 and TRBJ2-7; possibly TRBD2 for D (6 bases). Trimming removed 7 bases at V and 1 base at J, with 8 bases between. Germline loops: CDR1 SEHNR, CDR2 FQNEAQ (reference sequence). The CDR3 contains 12 residues. CDR3 loop: CASMGGSYEQYF. CDR3 DNA: TGTGCCAGCATGGGGGGTTCCTACGAGCAGTACTTC. Based on the CDR3 plus reference TRBV7-9 and TRBJ2-7, the full variable domain is DTGVSQNPRHKITKRGQNVTFRCDPISEHNRLYWYRQTLGQGPEFLTYFQNEAQLEKSRLLSDRFSAERPKGSFSTLEIQRTEQGDSAMYLCASMGGSYEQYFGPGTRLTVT.

The chain has TRBV29-1 and TRBJ2-3, with a possible D match to TRBD2 (6 bases). The CDR3 extends over 13 amino acids. V was pared by 3 bases and J by 2 bases, with 9 bases between. The germline V gene encodes CDR1 SQVTM and CDR2 ANQGSEA. The CDR3 is CSVDGGFTDTQYF. The CDR3 region has the DNA TGCAGCGTTGACGGGGGTTTCACAGATACGCAGTATTTT.

This clone was found a few times. The chain uses TRBV11-2 and TRBJ1-2, with D uncertain. With 1 base removed from V and 7 bases from J, the gap between germline ends came to 10 bases. Germline CDR1 SGHAT, CDR2 FQNNGV. This CDR3 is 13 amino acids long. The CDR3 region has the DNA TGTGCCAGCAGCTTAGGGAGAGGGAGTGGCTACACCTTC. Its translation is CASSLGRGSGYTF.

This chain uses TRBV5-1 with TRBJ2-5, with D possibly matching TRBD2 (6 bases). With 4 bases removed from V and 5 bases from J, the gap between germline ends came to 18 bases. CDR1 and CDR2 (germline): SGHRS, YFSETQ. The CDR3 spans 15 residues. DNA for the CDR3: TGCGCCAGCAGCGAACCGGGGGACGGTCAGGAGACCCAGTACTTC. This sequence encodes CASSEPGDGQETQYF.

The V and J genes are TRBV6-5 and TRBJ2-7; TRBD1 matches at 7 bases. The CDR3 runs to 14 residues. The germline gives CDR1 MNHEY, CDR2 SVGAGI. V shed 6 bases and J 2 bases; nucleotides not matched to a gene: 7. The CDR3 region is CASRRGQGTYEQYF. Here the CDR3 DNA reads TGTGCCAGCAGAAGGGGGCAGGGTACCTACGAGCAGTACTTC.

This clone was observed once. This rearrangement joins TRBV7-2 to TRBJ2-3; TRBD2 agrees at 7 bases. With 5 bases clipped from V and 0 bases from J, the junction kept 5 bases outside the gene matches. From germline, CDR1 is SGHTA and CDR2 FQGNSA. This CDR3 has 15 residues. The CDR3 DNA reads as TGTGCCAGCAGCAGAACTAGCGTAAGCACAGATACGCAGTATTTT. Translation gives CASSRTSVSTDTQYF. Filled out from reference TRBV7-2 and TRBJ2-3, the complete variable domain reads GAGVSQSPSNKVTEKGKDVELRCDPISGHTALYWYRQSLGQGLEFLIYFQGNSAPDKSGLPSDRFSAERTGGSVSTLTIQRTQQEDSAVYLCASSRTSVSTDTQYFGPGTRLTVL.

The V call is TRBV7-9, the J call TRBJ2-2; 13 positions agree with TRBD2. This CDR3 has 15 amino acids. Trimming cost V 5 bases and J 11 bases; bases outside gene matches: 8. Looked up from germline, CDR1 is SEHNR and CDR2 is FQNEAQ (reference sequence). CDR3: CASSQLAGGQVELFF. DNA of the CDR3: TGTGCCAGCAGCCAACTAGCGGGAGGGCAGGTAGAGCTGTTTTTT.

This clone came up once. The chain uses TRBV7-6 and TRBJ1-2; no clear D. Germline V CDR1 and CDR2: SGHVS, FNYEAQ. The CDR3 length is 14 residues. The germline V and J ends were trimmed by 0 bases and 0 bases, with 5 bases remaining between them. The CDR3 protein is CASSLAGANYGYTF. CDR3 bases: TGTGCCAGCAGCTTAGCGGGAGCTAACTATGGCTACACCTTC.

This rearrangement joins TRBV19 to TRBJ2-3; perhaps TRBD2 as D (5 bases). Trimming left V 11 bases short and J 2 bases short, with 17 bases between. The CDR3 spans 14 residues. The germline gives CDR1 LNHDA, CDR2 SQIVND (reference sequence). The CDR3 DNA follows: TGTGCCTGCCGGACTGAACGCGACACAGATACGCAGTATTTT. Protein product: CACRTERDTDTQYF.

The V and J genes are TRBV6-6 and TRBJ1-2; D unclear. The V end was cut by 2 bases, the J end by 9 bases, with 7 bases between. The CDR3 sequence is 11 residues long. The germline CDR1 and CDR2 sequences are MNHNY and SVGAGI (reference sequence). The CDR3 region is CASSYPPSYTF. The CDR3 DNA is TGTGCCAGCAGTTACCCCCCCAGCTACACCTTC.

V usage is TRBV2 and J usage is TRBJ2-5; weak D call: TRBD2 (5 bases). V was trimmed by 6 bases and J by 5 bases, leaving 13 bases between them. The CDR3 contains 13 residues. Per the germline V gene, CDR1 is SNHLY and CDR2 is FYNNEI. The CDR3, as DNA: TGTGCCAGCAGGACGGGGTGGATGGAGACCCAGTACTTC. This encodes CASRTGWMETQYF.

The chain employs TRBV7-2 and TRBJ1-2, with no clear D. Germline V gives CDR1 SGHTA, CDR2 FQGNSA. Between the trimmed V and J ends, which lost 4 bases and 4 bases, there was a span of 10 bases. This CDR3 spans 13 amino acids. This CDR3 reads CASSSTVSYGYTF. CDR3 coding DNA: TGTGCCAGCAGCTCCACCGTCAGCTATGGCTACACCTTC.

Worth noting for this clone: The same CDR3 is also encoded by other DNA sequences in this sample. This chain joins TRBV18 and TRBJ1-5, with 7 bases aligning to TRBD1. This CDR3 is built from 14 residues. CDR1 is KGHSH, CDR2 LQKENI, per germline. The V segment lost 6 bases and the J segment 2 bases; nucleotides outside the gene matches: 4. The CDR3 here is CASSPGTGNQPQHF. CDR3 DNA: TGTGCCAGCTCGCCCGGGACAGGCAATCAGCCCCAGCATTTT.

V and J are TRBV5-6 and TRBJ2-7, with D unresolved. The germline CDR1 and CDR2 sequences are SGHDT and YYEEEE. The CDR3 sequence is 13 residues long. Trimming stripped 1 base from V and 1 base from J, with 6 bases between. CDR3 coding DNA: TGTGCCAGCAGCTTGCAGGTTTCCTACGAGCAGTACTTC. It translates to CASSLQVSYEQYF.

This chain links TRBV6-1 with TRBJ2-7, with D perhaps TRBD2 (6 bases). The CDR3 runs to 15 residues. Germline V gives CDR1 MNHNS, CDR2 SASEGT. Trimming removed 0 bases at V and 3 bases at J, with 12 bases between. The CDR3 DNA reads TGTGCCAGCAGTGAAGCGGGAGGAGGGAACTACGAGCAGTACTTC. It codes for CASSEAGGGNYEQYF.